This T cell receptor (beta chain) stems from a study of Graves' ophthalmopathy and Graves' hyperthyroidism. Aged 18 to 65, the patients with hyperthyroidism had under 2 months' duration and were newly diagnosed. The authors diagnosed from clinical symptoms, serum thyroxine, TRAb, thyroid ultrasound and orbital computed tomography. The germline V and J ends were trimmed by 2 bases and 6 bases, with 16 bases remaining between them. The CDR3 is 15 residues long. CDR1 SGHAT and CDR2 FQNNGV come from the germline V gene. RNA transcripts served as template for amplifying TCR beta CDR3 sequences. First-round RT-PCR used HTBI primers; second-round multiplex PCR followed. One entry per CDR3 protein, called by TCRdb with MiXCR from the multiplex PCR reads. The sample shows approximately 380,000 distinct CDR3 sequences, roughly 21% of them seen only once.

The specimen sequenced was peripheral blood. V and J are TRBV11-2 and TRBJ1-1; D might be TRBD1 (5 bases). This clonotype was sampled from a woman aged 18-35 years with stable Graves' hyperthyroidism. This CDR3 is CASSLQAEGRAEAFF. CDR3 nucleotide sequence: TGTGCCAGCAGCTTACAGGCGGAGGGGAGAGCTGAAGCTTTCTTT.